This TCR beta chain was documented in a study of T cell responses to AZD1222 COVID-19 vaccine. Details on this clone: Antigen specificity is unknown.

Findings and limits, study-wide: Spike regions recognized by vaccine-associated CD4 TCRs spanned the protein, led by 160-218 and 743-854. Most donors were white British and more were female, and clonal diversity was possibly underestimated. None of the repertoires were sampled until the peak T cell response had passed. Spike-specific TCR repertoires showed rising breadth and depth after two AZD1222 doses.

Clones were sequenced by immunoSEQ multiplex PCR, and TCRdb holds only the in-frame ones, with some missing. The table records more than 250,000 clones, approximately 93% of them present only once. This CDR3 comprises 16 residues. V lost 2 bases to trimming and J lost 0 bases, with 8 bases between them. Germline CDR1 reads MDHEN; CDR2 reads SYDVKM. The sequenced sample was peripheral blood, obtained on day 0 of AZD1222 vaccination. This chain joins TRBV28 and TRBJ1-6; perhaps TRBD1 as D (5 bases). This clonotype originated in an adult in good health. The CDR3 coding sequence is TGTGCCAGCAGTTTACAGGGCAGCTCCTATAATTCACCCCTCCACTTT. It translates to CASSLQGSSYNSPLHF.